The next 24 T cell receptor beta chains were all read from a single sample in a study of shared clonotypes between healthy human individuals. Here immunoSEQ multiplex PCR was the method, and the copy in TCRdb shows in-frame clones only, minus some. This sample has about 2.1 million clones; just over 90% occur once, and the top ten carry about 1.7%. Terminally differentiated effector memory CD45RA+ cells were excluded by CCR7 positive selection of CD45RO-negative cells. Sequencing input: naive CD8+ T cells from PBMCs. The receptors shown here come from a man aged 18 to 29 in good health. Some clones in this sample may be carry-over from other donors' samples.

The chain employs TRBV10-2 and TRBJ2-7, with D uncertain. Germline loops: CDR1 WSHSY, CDR2 SAAADI. With 8 bases removed from V and 0 bases from J, the gap between germline ends came to 5 bases. This CDR3 comprises 11 residues. This CDR3 is CASESSYEQYF. The CDR3 DNA reads as TGCGCCAGCGAGAGCTCCTACGAGCAGTACTTC.

The chain joins TRBV7-9 to TRBJ2-5; D is unresolved. This CDR3 comprises 12 residues. Looked up from germline, CDR1 is SEHNR and CDR2 is FQNEAQ (reference sequence). The V end was cut by 8 bases, the J end by 0 bases, with 7 bases between. The CDR3 is CASRADQETQYF. The DNA for the CDR3 is TGTGCCAGCCGGGCCGACCAAGAGACCCAGTACTTC.

CDR3: CASSQASDSLSEQFF. In DNA, the CDR3 is TGCGCCAGCAGCCAAGCGAGTGACTCCCTTAGCGAGCAGTTCTTC. The chain links TRBV4-3 to TRBJ2-1, with D uncertain. With 1 base removed from V and 10 bases from J, the gap between germline ends came to 17 bases. CDR1 is LGHNA and CDR2 is YSLEER in the germline V gene. The CDR3 spans 15 residues.

The rearrangement joins TRBV27 to TRBJ1-2; TRBD1 might be the D (5 bases). The CDR3 has 14 amino acids. The V gene lost 5 bases and the J gene lost 9 bases, with 19 bases spanning the gap. The germline V gene encodes CDR1 MNHEY and CDR2 SMNVEV (reference sequence). CDR3 residues: CASSPLDNTRSYTF. As DNA, the CDR3 is TGTGCCAGCAGTCCGTTGGACAATACTAGGAGCTACACCTTC.

The chain uses TRBV15 and TRBJ2-1, with a tentative D call TRBD1 (6 bases). V lost 5 bases and J lost 3, with 17 bases in between. Germline CDR1 is LNHNV and CDR2 is YYDKDF (reference sequence). The CDR3 has 16 residues. In DNA, the CDR3 is TGTGCCACCAGCCCGCTGGCGGACAGTCTCTACAATGAGCAGTTCTTC. Translated, it gives CATSPLADSLYNEQFF. Based on the CDR3 plus reference TRBV15 and TRBJ2-1, the full variable domain is DAMVIQNPRYQVTQFGKPVTLSCSQTLNHNVMYWYQQKSSQAPKLLFHYYDKDFNNEADTPDNFQSRRPNTSFCFLDIRSPGLGDTAMYLCATSPLADSLYNEQFFGPGTRLTVL.

This sequence joins TRBV6-1 and TRBJ1-5; D remains unclear. This CDR3 region has 16 residues. Germline V gives CDR1 MNHNS, CDR2 SASEGT. The V end was cut by 3 bases, the J end by 2 bases, with 14 bases between. CDR3 sequence: CASSEMGIIGNQPQHF. The CDR3 DNA follows: TGTGCCAGCAGTGAGATGGGGATTATAGGCAATCAGCCCCAGCATTTT.

The rearrangement joins TRBV6-5 to TRBJ2-1, with D possibly matching TRBD2 (5 bases). The CDR3 totals 15 residues. Germline CDR1 reads MNHEY; CDR2 reads SVGAGI. V was clipped by 6 bases and J by 4 bases, with 16 bases between them. CDR3 loop: CASSTSVGGYNEQFF. CDR3 sequence (DNA): TGTGCCAGCAGCACCTCCGTAGGCGGGTACAATGAGCAGTTCTTC.

Comment on this clone: Other nucleotide sequences from this sample produce the same CDR3. The chain has TRBV27 and TRBJ2-7; D possibly corresponds to TRBD1 (6 bases). Between the trimmed V and J ends, which lost 5 bases and 1 base, there was a span of 12 bases. The CDR3 contains 14 residues. The germline CDR1 and CDR2 sequences are MNHEY and SMNVEV (reference sequence). CDR3 DNA: TGTGCCAGCAGTGAGACCGGGACATCCTACGAGCAGTACTTC. Its protein is CASSETGTSYEQYF.

J is TRBJ2-5 and V is TRBV7-9, with D perhaps given as TRBD1 or TRBD2 (5 bases each). The tail of the sequence fits TRBJ2-7 better, so the J call may be wrong. The CDR3 is 14 amino acids. The germline gives CDR1 SEHNR, CDR2 FQNEAQ (reference sequence). DNA of the CDR3: TGTGCCAGCAGCTTAGGGGGGAACGATAACGAGCAGTACTTC. Translating gives CASSLGGNDNEQYF.

As concerns this clone: The same CDR3 can be traced to other DNA sequences in this sample. This chain uses TRBV11-2 with TRBJ1-1; D uncertain. Germline V CDR1 and CDR2: SGHAT, FQNNGV. The CDR3 length is 13 residues. The V and J ends lost 4 bases and 0 bases respectively, with 6 bases between them. As DNA, the CDR3 is TGTGCCAGCAGCTATGGGTTGAACACTGAAGCTTTCTTT. Protein sequence: CASSYGLNTEAFF.

This clone was detected only once. The genes are TRBV19 and TRBJ2-7, with TRBD1 as a possible D gene (5 bases). This CDR3 comprises 14 residues. Germline V gene lookup returns CDR1 LNHDA and CDR2 SQIVND (reference sequence). V shed 2 bases and J shed 5 bases, with 13 bases lying between them. As DNA, the CDR3 is TGTGCCAGTAGTATATCGGCAGGGATAGACGAGCAGTACTTC. Encoded protein: CASSISAGIDEQYF.

V is TRBV28 and J is TRBJ2-1; D gene unclear. Germline V gene lookup returns CDR1 MDHEN and CDR2 SYDVKM. The CDR3 has 17 amino acids. The V end lost 3 bases, the J end lost 4 bases, and 19 bases lay between the germline ends. CDR3 in DNA: TGTGCCAGCAGTTTTCTTCGGACCACCCCCCTATACAATGAGCAGTTCTTC. Its protein is CASSFLRTTPLYNEQFF.

This chain joins TRBV29-1 and TRBJ2-5, with 10 bases identical to TRBD2. Germline CDR1 reads SQVTM; CDR2 reads ANQGSEA. The CDR3 runs 16 residues. J lost 5 bases, V lost 4 bases, and 13 bases had no gene match. The CDR3 DNA sequence: TGCAGCGTTGGCGTGCTAGCGGGAGCCCCATGGGAGACCCAGTACTTC. This gives the protein CSVGVLAGAPWETQYF.

The chain is built from TRBV29-1 and TRBJ2-5; D unresolved. In germline, CDR1 is SQVTM, CDR2 ANQGSEA. Between the trimmed V and J ends, which lost 4 bases and 5 bases, there was a span of 17 bases. The CDR3 contains 14 residues. Written as DNA, the CDR3 is TGCAGCGTTGTTAAAGTGGGCCTGGGGGAGACCCAGTACTTC. Translated, it gives CSVVKVGLGETQYF. Together with reference TRBV29-1 and TRBJ2-5, the CDR3 gives the full variable domain: SAVISQKPSRDICQRGTSLTIQCQVDSQVTMMFWYRQQPGQSLTLIATANQGSEATYESGFVIDKFPISRPNLTFSTLTVSNMSPEDSSIYLCSVVKVGLGETQYFGPGTRLLVL.

V is TRBV27 and J is TRBJ1-2; D gene uncertain. Between the trimmed V and J ends, which lost 2 bases and 2 bases, there was a span of 12 bases. The germline V gene has CDR1 MNHEY and CDR2 SMNVEV (reference sequence). The CDR3 extends over 15 amino acids. The CDR3 nucleotides read TGTGCCAGCAGTTTAGGTCTAGGAGTAAACTATGGCTACACCTTC. It encodes CASSLGLGVNYGYTF.

About this clone: This CDR3 is also generated by other DNA sequences in the sample. This chain connects TRBV27 to TRBJ2-1, with D possibly matching TRBD1 (5 bases). Between the trimmed V and J ends, which lost 6 bases and 4 bases, there was a span of 10 bases. The CDR3 runs 13 residues. The germline gives CDR1 MNHEY, CDR2 SMNVEV (reference sequence). CDR3 loop: CASSLDSYNEQFF. CDR3 sequence (DNA): TGTGCCAGCAGCTTAGACAGTTACAATGAGCAGTTCTTC.

The chain recombines TRBV27 with TRBJ2-7; 8 bases match TRBD1. Germline V lookup: CDR1 MNHEY, CDR2 SMNVEV (reference sequence). J lost 5 bases, V lost 5 bases, and 8 bases had no gene match. The CDR3 is 14 amino acids. This CDR3 is CASSPRTGIHEQYF. CDR3 coding DNA: TGTGCCAGCAGTCCTCGGACAGGGATCCACGAGCAGTACTTC.

The chain combines TRBV7-6 with TRBJ2-2; a weak D match, TRBD2 (6 bases). With 6 bases removed from V and 2 bases from J, the gap between germline ends came to 10 bases. The germline CDR1 and CDR2 sequences are SGHVS and FNYEAQ. This CDR3 has 14 residues. CDR3 coding DNA: TGTGCCAGCAGGTCCGGGACTAACACCGGGGAGCTGTTTTTT. Translation: CASRSGTNTGELFF. Variable domain in full (rest from reference TRBV7-6 and TRBJ2-2): GAGVSQSPRYKVTKRGQDVALRCDPISGHVSLYWYRQALGQGPEFLTYFNYEAQQDKSGLPNDRFSAERPEGSISTLTIQRTEQRDSAMYRCASRSGTNTGELFFGEGSRLTVL.

The chain carries TRBV7-8 and TRBJ1-1, with D unclear. CDR3 length equals 15 residues. The V gene lost 0 bases and the J gene lost 4 bases, with 12 bases spanning the gap. Germline CDR1 reads SGHVS; CDR2 reads FQNEAQ. The CDR3 nucleotides are TGTGCCAGCAGCTTAGCGCCAGGATTATTCACTGAAGCTTTCTTT. Protein sequence: CASSLAPGLFTEAFF.

The rearrangement uses TRBV27 and TRBJ2-1; 9 bases fit TRBD2. V lost 5 bases and J lost 6; bases outside the gene matches: 8. The germline gives CDR1 MNHEY, CDR2 SMNVEV (reference sequence). The CDR3 spans 15 residues. The CDR3 sequence: CASSPVAGVGNEQFF. CDR3 DNA sequence: TGTGCCAGCAGTCCGGTAGCGGGAGTGGGCAATGAGCAGTTCTTC.

This chain joins TRBV28 and TRBJ2-1, with TRBD1 matching over 9 bases. From germline, CDR1 is MDHEN and CDR2 SYDVKM. The CDR3 extends over 17 amino acids. Germline trimming cut 6 bases from V and 8 bases from J; bases unmatched to any gene: 17. CDR3 residues: CASSLLSPEQGADEQFF. CDR3 DNA: TGTGCCAGCAGCCTCCTGTCTCCGGAACAGGGGGCGGATGAGCAGTTCTTC.

The chain uses TRBV11-2 and TRBJ2-7; 9 nucleotides align to TRBD1. CDR3 length: 16 residues. The trim removed 6 bases at V and 1 base at J, leaving 10 bases unmatched. Germline assignment: CDR1 SGHAT and CDR2 FQNNGV. CDR3 loop: CASSTGTGYQSYEQYF. CDR3 coding DNA: TGTGCCAGCAGTACCGGGACAGGGTACCAATCCTACGAGCAGTACTTC. Supplemented by reference TRBV11-2 and TRBJ2-7, the full variable domain reads EAGVAQSPRYKIIEKRQSVAFWCNPISGHATLYWYQQILGQGPKLLIQFQNNGVVDDSQLPKDRFSAERLKGVDSTLKIQPAKLEDSAVYLCASSTGTGYQSYEQYFGPGTRLTVT.

Written as DNA, the CDR3 is TGTGCCAGCGACAGGGGGCCTGAAGCTTTCTTT. This gives the protein CASDRGPEAFF. V usage is TRBV28 and J usage is TRBJ1-1; 10 bases are a match to TRBD1. The length of the CDR3 is 11 residues. Germline lookup yields CDR1 MDHEN and CDR2 SYDVKM. V lost 8 bases, J lost 6 bases, and 0 bases stayed unmatched. Full variable domain (rest looked up from reference TRBV28 and TRBJ1-1): DVKVTQSSRYLVKRTGEKVFLECVQDMDHENMFWYRQDPGLGLRLIYFSYDVKMKEKGDIPEGYSVSREKKERFSLILESASTNQTSMYLCASDRGPEAFFGQGTRLTVV.

The chain links TRBV27 to TRBJ1-1; possibly TRBD1 for D (6 bases). This CDR3 spans 15 amino acids. The V gene's germline CDR1 is MNHEY and CDR2 SMNVEV (reference sequence). V lost 5 bases, J lost 0 bases, and 13 bases lay in between. Here the CDR3 reads CASSAKGDLNTEAFF. The CDR3 region has the DNA TGTGCCAGCAGTGCAAAGGGGGATCTGAACACTGAAGCTTTCTTT.